The 10 T cell receptor beta chains below all came from one sample that was sequenced in a study of identical twins. MiXCR was run by TCRdb on the 5' RACE reads, yielding one entry per CDR3 protein. Of some 660,000 distinct CDR3 sequences in the sample, roughly 8% are singletons; the top ten hold around 0.98%. These same records also appear under a second study, on yellow fever vaccine responses in identical twins.

The source material was PBMCs. The source is a woman in her late teens or twenties in good health.

This chain joins TRBV10-3 and TRBJ2-3; D uncertain. Trimming removed 0 bases from V and 2 bases from J, with 15 bases in between. From germline, CDR1 is ENHRY and CDR2 SYGVKD. The length of the CDR3 is 17 residues. The CDR3 reads CAISESQDLASTDTQYF. The CDR3 bases are TGTGCCATCAGTGAGTCTCAGGATCTCGCCTCCACAGATACGCAGTATTTT.

This clonotype was recorded at least ten times. The chain carries TRBV5-1 and TRBJ1-2, with 9 bases lining up with TRBD1. The V gene's germline CDR1 is SGHRS and CDR2 YFSETQ. Trimming cost V 4 bases and J 6 bases; bases outside gene matches: 7. CDR3 length equals 14 residues. As DNA, the CDR3 is TGCGCCAGCAGCCGGAACAGGGGGCGACATGGCTACACCTTC. Amino acids: CASSRNRGRHGYTF.

CDR3: CATSRGAGGSEKLFF. CDR3 DNA: TGTGCCACCAGCAGAGGTGCAGGGGGTAGCGAAAAACTGTTTTTT. J is TRBJ1-4 and V is TRBV15, with 7 bases lining up with TRBD1. The length of the CDR3 is 15 residues. V lost 1 base and J lost 8; bases outside the gene matches: 7. Germline CDR1 reads LNHNV; CDR2 reads YYDKDF (reference sequence).

The chain joins TRBV21-1 to TRBJ2-7. TRBV21-1 is listed as a pseudogene. This CDR3 comprises 11 residues. The CDR3 sequence is CASGTEGEQYF. CDR3 bases: TGTGCCAGCGGCACAGAGGGCGAGCAGTACTTC.

This clonotype has ten or more counts. The chain is built from TRBV28 and TRBJ2-1; possible D gene TRBD2, 6 bases. The CDR3 spans 12 residues. V was shortened by 6 bases and J by 8 bases, with 11 bases between the two germline ends. Germline V gene sequence: CDR1 MDHEN, CDR2 SYDVKM. CDR3 amino acids: CASSYGEDEQFF. For the CDR3, the DNA is TGTGCCAGCAGCTACGGGGAGGATGAGCAGTTCTTC.

The CDR3 nucleotides read TGTGCCAGCAGACCACCGACAGACAACTATGGCTACACCTTC. Its protein is CASRPPTDNYGYTF. The chain employs TRBV28 and TRBJ1-2; TRBD1 is a possible D gene (5 bases). The CDR3 runs to 14 residues. Germline V gives CDR1 MDHEN, CDR2 SYDVKM. The germline V and J ends were trimmed by 6 bases and 2 bases, with 13 bases remaining between them.

This clonotype showed up just a few times. This rearrangement joins TRBV7-8 to TRBJ2-2, with 10 bases lining up with TRBD1. Germline values: CDR1 SGHVS, CDR2 FQNEAQ. This CDR3 spans 17 amino acids. V gave up 4 bases and J gave up 3 bases; unmatched junction bases: 8. CDR3 nucleotides: TGTGCCAGCAGCTCGACAGGGGGCGAAGGTGACACCGGGGAGCTGTTTTTT. Protein: CASSSTGGEGDTGELFF.

This clonotype was counted at least ten times. The V gene is TRBV10-3, the J gene TRBJ2-2; tentative D call: TRBD2 (6 bases). Germline V gene lookup returns CDR1 ENHRY and CDR2 SYGVKD. Trimming took 3 bases from V and 6 from J, leaving 17 bases between them. The CDR3 has 16 residues. The CDR3 DNA reads as TGTGCCATCAGTGAAGTGGGAGGACTAAGGGCCGGGGAGCTGTTTTTT. Translation gives CAISEVGGLRAGELFF.

This clonotype has a count of ten or more. The chain couples TRBV12-3 or TRBV12-4 to TRBJ2-2, with D maybe TRBD2 (7 bases). This CDR3 has 17 amino acids. Trimming stripped 0 bases from V and 3 bases from J, with 14 bases between. CDR3 sequence reads: CASSLARRGADTGELFF. The CDR3 nucleotides are TGTGCCAGCAGTTTAGCCCGTCGGGGGGCGGACACCGGGGAGCTGTTTTTT.

This clonotype has more than one count but fewer than ten. The chain uses TRBV4-3 and TRBJ2-7; D is possibly TRBD1 (5 bases). The CDR3 runs to 15 residues. The V gene lost 0 bases and the J gene lost 1 base, with 10 bases spanning the gap. Germline CDR1 is LGHNA and CDR2 is YSLEER. This CDR3 is CASSQERTPSYEQYF. The CDR3 nucleotides read TGCGCCAGCAGCCAAGAACGGACACCTTCCTACGAGCAGTACTTC.